Below are 21 T cell receptor beta chains sequenced from a single sample in a study of T cells in Graves' hyperthyroidism and ophthalmopathy. RNA transcripts were the template for amplifying TCR beta CDR3 regions. The TCR CDR3 was amplified in a first-round RT-PCR using the HTBI primer set. TCRdb re-called the multiplex PCR reads through MiXCR, storing one row per CDR3 protein. This table has hundreds of thousands of distinct CDR3 sequences, roughly 15% appearing once. Source material: blood. All receptors derive from a man aged 18 to 29 with Graves' ophthalmopathy.

This clonotype was observed at least ten times. V and J are TRBV2 and TRBJ1-6; tentative D call: TRBD1 (6 bases). The germline CDR1 and CDR2 sequences are SNHLY and FYNNEI. Trimming pared 7 bases from V and 9 bases from J, leaving 10 bases between. This CDR3 contains 12 residues. The CDR3 bases are TGTGCCAGCAACAGGGTTGGTTCACCCCTCCACTTT. Protein sequence: CASNRVGSPLHF.

Many counts were recorded for this clonotype. The V gene is TRBV5-1, the J gene TRBJ2-2; D possibly corresponds to TRBD2 (5 bases). The CDR3 totals 19 residues. CDR1 SGHRS and CDR2 YFSETQ come from the germline V gene. V was shortened by 0 bases and J by 0 bases, with 18 bases between the two germline ends. CDR3 nucleotide sequence: TGCGCCAGCAGCTTGGGGAGGCGGAGCGGAACTGCGAACACCGGGGAGCTGTTTTTT. Its translation: CASSLGRRSGTANTGELFF.

As to this clonotype: This may arise from a read error, as a much more abundant clone is one base away. The J gene is TRBJ2-4, the V gene TRBV11-2; 13 positions match TRBD2. Germline V CDR1 and CDR2: SGHAT, FQNNGV. J was trimmed by 2 bases and V by 5 bases; bases with no gene match: 12. The CDR3 has 19 amino acids. The CDR3 sequence is CASSPGTSGEVRPKNIQYF. CDR3 sequence (DNA): TGTGCCAGCAGCCCCGGGACTAGCGGGGAGGTGCGTCCCAAAAACATTCAGTACTTC.

This clonotype was recorded many times. This chain connects TRBV7-2 to TRBJ2-7; unclear D gene. The CDR3 length is 14 residues. CDR1 SGHTA and CDR2 FQGNSA come from the germline V gene. Trimming pared 1 base from V and 2 bases from J, leaving 9 bases between. CDR3: CASSLGAQTYEQYF. As DNA, the CDR3 is TGTGCCAGCAGCTTAGGCGCGCAGACCTACGAGCAGTACTTC.

This clonotype occurred many times. The genes are TRBV6-5 and TRBJ1-2; 7 nucleotides align to TRBD1. The V and J ends lost 2 bases and 0 bases, in that order; junction bases with no gene match: 6. The CDR3 sequence is 16 residues long. The V gene's germline CDR1 is MNHEY and CDR2 SVGAGI. CDR3 nucleotide sequence: TGTGCCAGCAGTTACGACAGGGCATTATCTAACTATGGCTACACCTTC. Translation: CASSYDRALSNYGYTF.

This clonotype has at least ten counts. The chain combines TRBV30 with TRBJ1-5; the D is unclear. This CDR3 spans 13 amino acids. Germline V gives CDR1 GTSNPN, CDR2 SVGIG (reference sequence). The ends were cut back, 1 base at V and 3 bases at J, with 7 bases in the middle. CDR3 DNA: TGTGCCTGGAGTGCAGAGATCAATCAGCCCCAGCATTTT. Its protein product is CAWSAEINQPQHF.

The chain couples TRBV11-3 to TRBJ1-1; 8 bases are shared with TRBD1. This CDR3 is 15 amino acids long. Trimming at V came to 0 bases and at J to 12 bases, leaving 12 bases not matched to a gene. Germline CDR1 reads SGHNT; CDR2 reads YENEEA. CDR3 DNA sequence: TGTGCCAGCAGCTTAGATGGTGACAGGGGCGAGGGAACTTTCTTT. Translated, it gives CASSLDGDRGEGTFF. The variable domain in full, with the rest retrieved from reference TRBV11-3 and TRBJ1-1, is EAGVVQSPRYKIIEKKQPVAFWCNPISGHNTLYWYLQNLGQGPELLIRYENEEAVDDSQLPKDRFSAERLKGVDSTLKIQPAELGDSAVYLCASSLDGDRGEGTFFGQGTRLTVV.

This clonotype was observed many times. The chain recombines TRBV2 with TRBJ1-6; D is possibly TRBD1 (5 bases). CDR3 length: 12 residues. The V gene's germline CDR1 is SNHLY and CDR2 FYNNEI. The V end was cut by 10 bases, the J end by 7 bases, with 11 bases between. The CDR3 sequence is CATRDDNSPLHF. The DNA for the CDR3 is TGTGCCACCCGGGACGACAATTCACCCCTCCACTTT.

This clonotype occurred many times. The chain couples TRBV20-1 to TRBJ1-1; TRBD1 matches at 12 bases. The germline gives CDR1 DFQATT, CDR2 SNEGSKA (reference sequence). V shed 8 bases and J 7 bases; nucleotides not matched to a gene: 11. CDR3 length: 14 residues. The CDR3 DNA reads as TGCAGTCCTTCTACCGGGACAGGGGGCTTTGAAGCTTTCTTT. It codes for CSPSTGTGGFEAFF.

In its sample, this clonotype was seen many times. The chain recombines TRBV20-1 with TRBJ1-1, with D maybe TRBD1 (5 bases). Germline lookup yields CDR1 DFQATT and CDR2 SNEGSKA (reference sequence). The CDR3 spans 15 residues. Trimming cost V 0 bases and J 4 bases, with 15 bases left between them. The CDR3 bases are TGCAGTGCTAGAGAGGGAGGGGCCCTGAGCACTGAAGCTTTCTTT. Translation gives CSAREGGALSTEAFF.

This clonotype was recorded many times. This chain uses TRBV6-1 with TRBJ2-7; TRBD2 aligns across 9 bases. J was trimmed by 6 bases and V by 5 bases; bases with no gene match: 11. Germline assignment: CDR1 MNHNS and CDR2 SASEGT. The CDR3 is 15 residues long. The CDR3 loop reads CASSLLAGPPSEQYF. CDR3 nucleotide sequence: TGTGCCAGCAGTCTCCTAGCGGGACCCCCTAGCGAGCAGTACTTC.

The CDR3 DNA reads TGTGCCAGTAGTAAGGGACTAGCGGGGGGGAACACCGGGGAGCTGTTTTTT. Protein: CASSKGLAGGNTGELFF. The chain uses TRBV19 and TRBJ2-2, with 15 bases fitting TRBD2. CDR3 size: 17 residues. From germline, CDR1 is LNHDA and CDR2 SQIVND (reference sequence). The ends lost 4 bases at V and 1 base at J; junction bases unmatched: 1.

V is TRBV7-8 and J is TRBJ2-2; either TRBD1 or TRBD2 may fit D (6 bases each). This CDR3 has 16 residues. Trimming took off 1 base at V and 1 base at J, with 10 bases between the two ends. CDR1 and CDR2 from the germline V gene are SGHVS and FQNEAQ. CDR3 sequence reads: CASSLVGGWNTGELFF. Here the CDR3 DNA reads TGTGCCAGCAGCTTAGTAGGGGGGTGGAACACCGGGGAGCTGTTTTTT.

This clonotype came up many times. This chain uses TRBV30 with TRBJ2-7, with a tentative D call TRBD2 (6 bases). The CDR3 has 14 residues. Germline CDR1 and CDR2: GTSNPN and SVGIG (reference sequence). Trimming removed 1 base from V and 0 bases from J, with 10 bases in between. The DNA for the CDR3 is TGTGCCTGGAGTGAAGCGGGTATCTCCTACGAGCAGTACTTC. This translates into CAWSEAGISYEQYF.

This clonotype came up many times. This chain joins TRBV12-3 or TRBV12-4 and TRBJ2-3, with 8 bases aligning to TRBD2. The V gene end was trimmed by 2 bases and the J gene end by 4 bases; junction bases not matched to a gene: 8. The CDR3 length is 16 residues. The chain's CDR3 is CASSLLTSGLPDTQYF. The CDR3 region has the DNA TGTGCCAGCAGTTTACTAACTAGCGGCCTCCCAGATACGCAGTATTTT.

The chain links TRBV20-1 to TRBJ2-5; D is ambiguous. Per germline, CDR1 DFQATT and CDR2 SNEGSKA (reference sequence). This CDR3 has 12 amino acids. V lost 0 bases, J lost 8 bases, and 10 bases lay in between. The CDR3 sequence: CSARDVGPTQYF. CDR3 nucleotides: TGCAGTGCTAGAGACGTCGGACCTACCCAGTACTTC.

This clonotype has at least ten counts. The chain combines TRBV11-2 with TRBJ2-7; D possibly corresponds to TRBD2 (5 bases). The length of the CDR3 is 12 residues. V dropped 1 base and J dropped 6 bases, with 7 bases sitting between them. In germline, CDR1 is SGHAT, CDR2 FQNNGV. CDR3: CASSLVGGEQYF. As DNA, the CDR3 is TGTGCCAGCAGCTTAGTTGGAGGCGAGCAGTACTTC. The variable domain in full, completed from reference TRBV11-2 and TRBJ2-7, reads EAGVAQSPRYKIIEKRQSVAFWCNPISGHATLYWYQQILGQGPKLLIQFQNNGVVDDSQLPKDRFSAERLKGVDSTLKIQPAKLEDSAVYLCASSLVGGEQYFGPGTRLTVT.

This clonotype was found many times. This chain joins TRBV3-1 and TRBJ1-3; D gene ambiguous. This CDR3 is built from 13 residues. Trimming pared 5 bases from V and 4 bases from J, leaving 9 bases between. Germline values: CDR1 LGHDT, CDR2 YNNKEL (reference sequence). CDR3 DNA sequence: TGTGCCAGCAGCGAGACGAGGGGAAACACCATATATTTT. It is translated as CASSETRGNTIYF.

The rearrangement uses TRBV27 and TRBJ2-5; the match to TRBD1 covers 12 bases. The germline CDR1 and CDR2 sequences are MNHEY and SMNVEV (reference sequence). The CDR3 covers 15 residues. V was pared by 4 bases and J by 5 bases, with 5 bases of the junction left unmatched. This CDR3 reads CASSSPGQGAETQYF. DNA of the CDR3: TGTGCCAGCAGTTCCCCGGGACAGGGGGCTGAGACCCAGTACTTC.

This clonotype has ten or more counts. The gene calls are TRBV7-3 and TRBJ2-1; D uncertain. This CDR3 comprises 12 residues. Germline V gives CDR1 SGHTA, CDR2 FQGTGA. Deletions cut 1 base from V and 9 bases from J, with 7 bases between. The CDR3 reads CASSLMGSEQFF. The DNA of the CDR3 is TGTGCCAGCAGCTTAATGGGTTCTGAGCAGTTCTTC.

This clonotype has a count of ten or more. The chain is built from TRBV20-1 and TRBJ2-3; 8 bases align to TRBD1. Germline CDR1 reads DFQATT; CDR2 reads SNEGSKA (reference sequence). With V trimmed by 1 base and J by 7 bases, 10 bases remained unmatched. The CDR3 extends over 15 amino acids. In DNA form, the CDR3 reads TGCAGTGCTAGAGTACACAGGGGGGCCCTTAATACGCAGTATTTT. Its translation: CSARVHRGALNTQYF.